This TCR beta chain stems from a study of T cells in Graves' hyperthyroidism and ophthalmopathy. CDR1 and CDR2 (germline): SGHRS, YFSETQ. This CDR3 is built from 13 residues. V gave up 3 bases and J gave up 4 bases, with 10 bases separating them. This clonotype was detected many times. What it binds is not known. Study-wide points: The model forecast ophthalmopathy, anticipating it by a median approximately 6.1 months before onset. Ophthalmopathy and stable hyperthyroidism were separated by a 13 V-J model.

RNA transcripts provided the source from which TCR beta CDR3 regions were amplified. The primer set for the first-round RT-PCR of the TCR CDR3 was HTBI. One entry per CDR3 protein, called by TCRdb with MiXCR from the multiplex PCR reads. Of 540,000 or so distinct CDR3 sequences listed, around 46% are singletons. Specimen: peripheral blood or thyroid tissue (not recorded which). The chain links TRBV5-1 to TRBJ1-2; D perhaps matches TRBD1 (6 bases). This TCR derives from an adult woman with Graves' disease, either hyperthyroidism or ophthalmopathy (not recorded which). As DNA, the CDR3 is TGCGCCAGCAGCTCGGTGGACAGCTATGGCTACACCTTC. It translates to CASSSVDSYGYTF. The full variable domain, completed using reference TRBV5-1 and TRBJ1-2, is KAGVTQTPRYLIKTRGQQVTLSCSPISGHRSVSWYQQTPGQGLQFLFEYFSETQRNKGNFPGRFSGRQFSNSRSEMNVSTLELGDSALYLCASSSVDSYGYTFGSGTRLTVV.